These 2 T cell receptor beta chains originate from one sample sequenced in a study of OX40 agonist ivuxolimab in advanced cancers. TCRdb keeps only in-frame clones here, not all; method: immunoSEQ multiplex PCR. The table includes tens of thousands of clones, 85% detected once. Sequenced here: CD4+ or CD8+ T cells sorted from blood, sampled in a trial of the OX40 agonist ivuxolimab. The receptors stem from an adult with an advanced solid tumor such as melanoma, head and neck, liver or kidney cancer.

The rearrangement links TRBV10-2 to TRBJ1-2; 9 nucleotides align to TRBD1. V was clipped by 6 bases and J by 7 bases; unmatched bases: 6. This CDR3 comprises 13 residues. The germline CDR1 and CDR2 sequences are WSHSY and SAAADI. The CDR3 nucleotides are TGCGCCAGCAGCGATCCGGGACAGGGTGGCTACACCTTC. Translating it yields CASSDPGQGGYTF.

The rearrangement uses TRBV11-3 and TRBJ2-3; 8 nucleotides align to TRBD1. The germline V gene encodes CDR1 SGHNT and CDR2 YENEEA. The CDR3 is 15 amino acids. The V and J ends lost 5 bases and 0 bases, in that order; junction bases with no gene match: 4. This chain's CDR3 is CASSARQGSTDTQYF. DNA for the CDR3: TGTGCCAGCAGCGCGAGACAGGGGAGCACAGATACGCAGTATTTT.